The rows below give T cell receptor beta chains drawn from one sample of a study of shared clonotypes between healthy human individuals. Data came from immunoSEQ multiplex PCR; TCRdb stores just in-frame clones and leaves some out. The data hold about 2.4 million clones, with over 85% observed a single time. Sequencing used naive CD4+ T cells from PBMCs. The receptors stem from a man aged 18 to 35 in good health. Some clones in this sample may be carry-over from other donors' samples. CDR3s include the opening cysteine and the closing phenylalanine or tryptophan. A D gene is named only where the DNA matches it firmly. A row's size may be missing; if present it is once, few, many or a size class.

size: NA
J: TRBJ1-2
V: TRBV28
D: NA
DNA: TGTGCCAGCAGCCTAACGGGATACTATGGCTACACCTTC
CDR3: CASSLTGYYGYTF

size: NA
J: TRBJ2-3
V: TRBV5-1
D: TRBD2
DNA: TGCGCCAGCAGCTCCGCCGCTAGCGGGTCTAGAGATACGCAGTATTTT
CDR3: CASSSAASGSRDTQYF

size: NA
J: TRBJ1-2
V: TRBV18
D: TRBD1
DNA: TGTGCCAGCTCCAATCGCCCGGGACAGGACTATGGCTACACCTTC
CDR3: CASSNRPGQDYGYTF

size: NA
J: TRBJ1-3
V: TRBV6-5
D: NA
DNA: TGTGCCAGCAGAGATGCAAACACCATATATTTT
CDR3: CASRDANTIYF

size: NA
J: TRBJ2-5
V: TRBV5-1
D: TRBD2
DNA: TGCGCCAGCAGTACTAGCGGGACAGAGACCCAGTACTTC
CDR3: CASSTSGTETQYF

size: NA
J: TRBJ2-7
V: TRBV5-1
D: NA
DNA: TGTGCCAGCAGCCAACGACAGGGACTACCCTACGAGCAGTACTTC
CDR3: CASSQRQGLPYEQYF

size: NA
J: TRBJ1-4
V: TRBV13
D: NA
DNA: TGTGCCAGCAGCAACCCCGGGACTTCCAGAAAACTGTTTTTT
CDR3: CASSNPGTSRKLFF

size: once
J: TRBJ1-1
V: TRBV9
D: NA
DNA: TGTGCCAGCAGCCCGGGCGCAGGGTCGGGGAACACTGAAGCTTTCTTT
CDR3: CASSPGAGSGNTEAFF

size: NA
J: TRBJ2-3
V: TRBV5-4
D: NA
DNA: TGTGCCAGCAGCTTGGCTGGGACACGAAAACCAGATACGCAGTATTTT
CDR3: CASSLAGTRKPDTQYF

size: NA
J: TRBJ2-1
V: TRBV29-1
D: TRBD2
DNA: TGCAGCGTTGTGGTTGGAAGACCGGGACTAGGGATTGACAATGAGCAGTTCTTC
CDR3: CSVVVGRPGLGIDNEQFF

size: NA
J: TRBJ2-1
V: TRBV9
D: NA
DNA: TGTGCCAGCAGCGTAGGGGACTGGAGCTCCTACAATGAGCAGTTCTTC
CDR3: CASSVGDWSSYNEQFF

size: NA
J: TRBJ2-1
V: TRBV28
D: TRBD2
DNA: TGTGCCAGCAGTTCCGTAGCGGGAGGTCGCTCCTACAATGAGCAGTTCTTC
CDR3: CASSSVAGGRSYNEQFF

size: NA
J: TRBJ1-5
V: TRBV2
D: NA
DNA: TGTGCCAGCATGTTAGGGGGCAATCAGCCCCAGCATTTT
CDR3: CASMLGGNQPQHF

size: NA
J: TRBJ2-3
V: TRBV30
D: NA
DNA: TGTGCCTGGAGTGAAGGGCGGGGAACAGATACGCAGTATTTT
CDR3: CAWSEGRGTDTQYF

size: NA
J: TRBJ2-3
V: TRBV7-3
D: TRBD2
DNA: TGTGCCAGCAGCTTACTCGGGACTAGTACAGATACGCAGTATTTT
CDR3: CASSLLGTSTDTQYF

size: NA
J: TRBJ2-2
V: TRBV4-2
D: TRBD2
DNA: TGTGCCAGCAGCCACCCCCCCACGGGAGGGCCGAATTCCGGGGAGCTGTTTTTT
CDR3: CASSHPPTGGPNSGELFF

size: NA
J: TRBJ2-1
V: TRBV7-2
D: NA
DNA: TGTGCCAGCAGCCCACAGGTGGGGTACAATGAGCAGTTCTTC
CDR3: CASSPQVGYNEQFF

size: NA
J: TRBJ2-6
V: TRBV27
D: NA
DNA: TGTGCCAGCCGAGCCGCTGGGGCCAACGTCCTGACTTTC
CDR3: CASRAAGANVLTF

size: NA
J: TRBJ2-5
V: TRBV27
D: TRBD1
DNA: TGTGCCAGCAAGGGCCAGGGGGCCCAGTACTTC
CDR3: CASKGQGAQYF

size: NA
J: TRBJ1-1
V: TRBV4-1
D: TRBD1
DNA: TGCGCCAGCAACCGAGGACAGGGGATCCGGAACACTGAAGCTTTCTTT
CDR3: CASNRGQGIRNTEAFF

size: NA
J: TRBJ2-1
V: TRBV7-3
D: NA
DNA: TGTGCCAGCAGCTTATACGGTGCCAATGAGCAGTTCTTC
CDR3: CASSLYGANEQFF

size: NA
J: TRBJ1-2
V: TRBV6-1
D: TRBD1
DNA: TGTGCCAGCAGTGAAATGGCAGGGGGTGTCTATGGCTACACCTTC
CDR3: CASSEMAGGVYGYTF

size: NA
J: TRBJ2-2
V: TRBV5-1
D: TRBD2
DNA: TGCGCCAGCAGCATGGGACTAGGGGAGGGCACCGGGGAGCTGTTTTTT
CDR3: CASSMGLGEGTGELFF

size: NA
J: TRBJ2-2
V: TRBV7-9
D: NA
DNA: TGTGCCAGCAGCTTAGCAGGGCTGCGAACTACCGAGCTGTTTTTT
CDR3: CASSLAGLRTTELFF

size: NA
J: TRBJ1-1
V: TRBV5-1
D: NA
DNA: TGCGCCAGCAGCTTGGCCCCCCAGGGAACACGGAACACTGAAGCTTTCTTT
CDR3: CASSLAPQGTRNTEAFF